The 24 T cell receptor beta chains reported below all come from one sample, sequenced in a study of T-cell memory formation after mild COVID-19. TCRdb called the 5' RACE reads again in MiXCR, with one record for every CDR3 protein. This sample yields approximately 300,000 distinct CDR3 sequences, of which 15% to 20% are seen a single time; approximately 20% belongs to the top ten. Sequencing was carried out using PBMCs or a T cell subset sorted from them (not recorded which). These receptors came from a man aged 18 to 35 who had mild COVID-19 (a few samples of this study predate the infection). Cell type and time point are not known.

This clonotype was counted a few times. The chain recombines TRBV5-1 with TRBJ2-3; D is possibly TRBD1 or TRBD2 (6 bases each). This CDR3 comprises 14 residues. V was shortened by 4 bases and J by 7 bases, with 16 bases between the two germline ends. The germline gives CDR1 SGHRS, CDR2 YFSETQ. CDR3 nucleotides: TGCGCCAGCAGCATCGGGGGCCCTGGCAATACGCAGTATTTT. Encoded protein: CASSIGGPGNTQYF.

The chain employs TRBV20-1 and TRBJ2-7; D possibly corresponds to TRBD2 (6 bases). The CDR3 loop spans 17 amino acids. The V gene's germline CDR1 is DFQATT and CDR2 SNEGSKA (reference sequence). The V end was cut by 1 base, the J end by 3 bases, with 22 bases between. DNA for the CDR3: TGCAGTGCTAGAGCCCTGCAGGAGGGGCGTGTAAGCTACGAGCAGTACTTC. This translates into CSARALQEGRVSYEQYF.

V and J are TRBV23-1 and TRBJ2-2, with TRBD2 identical over 10 bases. TRBV23-1 qualifies as an ORF whose function is uncertain. J was trimmed by 6 bases and V by 2 bases; bases with no gene match: 6. The CDR3 runs to 16 residues. The CDR3 loop reads CASSQRLAGDPGELFF. The CDR3 nucleotides are TGCGCCAGCAGTCAAAGGCTAGCGGGGGACCCCGGGGAGCTGTTTTTT.

Only a few counts were recorded for this clonotype. The rearrangement links TRBV5-1 to TRBJ1-2; tentatively, D is TRBD1 (6 bases). CDR1 and CDR2 from the germline V gene are SGHRS and YFSETQ. The CDR3 totals 15 residues. Trimming took 7 bases from V and 2 from J, leaving 18 bases between them. CDR3 nucleotide sequence: TGCGCCAGCCACGGCCAGGGGATATCGAACTATGGCTACACCTTC. Residues: CASHGQGISNYGYTF.

The chain is built from TRBV6-6 and TRBJ1-6; perhaps TRBD1 as D (6 bases). This CDR3 is built from 13 residues. Germline V gene sequence: CDR1 MNHNY, CDR2 SVGAGI (reference sequence). V was pared by 6 bases and J by 13 bases, with 16 bases between. This CDR3 is CASRSPQGSPLHF. Written as DNA, the CDR3 is TGTGCCAGCAGATCGCCCCAGGGGTCTCCCCTCCACTTT.

CDR3 sequence reads: CAWSSGTGLYHTF. In DNA form, the CDR3 reads TGTGCCTGGAGTTCCGGGACAGGCTTATACCACACCTTC. The chain has TRBV30 and TRBJ1-2; 8 nucleotides match TRBD1. The V segment lost 2 bases and the J segment 12 bases; nucleotides outside the gene matches: 11. The germline CDR1 and CDR2 sequences are GTSNPN and SVGIG (reference sequence). The CDR3 sequence is 13 residues long.

This clonotype was found many times. The rearrangement joins TRBV6-1 to TRBJ1-2, with a possible D match to TRBD1 (6 bases). The CDR3 runs to 14 residues. Germline loops: CDR1 MNHNS, CDR2 SASEGT. Between the trimmed V and J ends, which lost 6 bases and 5 bases, there was a span of 16 bases. CDR3 in DNA: TGTGCCAGCAGGGTGCCCCGGGACAATTATGGCTACACCTTC. It specifies CASRVPRDNYGYTF.

This rearrangement joins TRBV6-5 to TRBJ2-2, with D perhaps matching TRBD1 (7 bases). CDR3 length: 14 residues. V dropped 6 bases and J dropped 7 bases, with 15 bases sitting between them. The germline V gene has CDR1 MNHEY and CDR2 SVGAGI. The CDR3 loop is CASSPIRGDGELFF. The CDR3 nucleotides read TGTGCCAGCAGCCCAATCAGGGGGGACGGGGAGCTGTTTTTT.

V usage is TRBV30 and J usage is TRBJ2-5, with D tentatively TRBD2 (5 bases). V lost 2 bases, J lost 5 bases, and 12 bases lay in between. The CDR3 length is 13 residues. Per germline, CDR1 GTSNPN and CDR2 SVGIG (reference sequence). The CDR3 sequence: CAWSTGNQETQYF. The CDR3 DNA reads as TGTGCCTGGAGTACGGGAAATCAGGAGACCCAGTACTTC.

This clonotype was detected ten times or more. The chain combines TRBV5-1 with TRBJ2-1, with D perhaps TRBD2 (6 bases). V shed 2 bases and J shed 5 bases, with 8 bases lying between them. This CDR3 has 13 residues. Germline CDR1 SGHRS, CDR2 YFSETQ. DNA for the CDR3: TGCGCCAGCAGCTTTGGCGGGGACAATGAGCAGTTCTTC. This encodes CASSFGGDNEQFF.

This clonotype was counted a few times. This CDR3 is missing its conserved last phenylalanine or tryptophan, likely due to a read error. The V gene is TRBV20-1, the J gene TRBJ2-3, with TRBD2 matching over 14 bases. CDR3 size: 14 residues. Trimming removed 5 bases from V and 11 bases from J; junction bases left unmatched: 9. Germline CDR1 DFQATT, CDR2 SNEGSKA (reference sequence). The CDR3, as DNA: TGCAGTGCTGGAACGACTAGCGGGGGGGTTAGGCAGTATCTT. As protein: CSAGTTSGGVRQYL.

This clonotype occurred a few times. The V gene is TRBV14, the J gene TRBJ2-1, with D possibly being TRBD1 (5 bases). The CDR3 extends over 16 amino acids. The V gene's germline CDR1 is SGHDN and CDR2 FVKESK. V lost 6 bases and J lost 0, with 15 bases in between. CDR3 sequence reads: CASSQYRLSSYNEQFF. CDR3 coding DNA: TGTGCCAGCAGTCAATACAGGCTGAGCTCCTACAATGAGCAGTTCTTC.

The V gene is TRBV20-1, the J gene TRBJ2-5; 8 nucleotides line up with TRBD2. Per the germline V gene, CDR1 is DFQATT and CDR2 is SNEGSKA (reference sequence). V lost 3 bases and J lost 5; bases outside the gene matches: 8. The CDR3 is 14 amino acids. CDR3 sequence (DNA): TGCAGTGCTAGGTCGGCGGGGGGCGCGGAGACCCAGTACTTC. It yields the protein CSARSAGGAETQYF.

The sample holds a few counts of this clonotype. CDR3 sequence: CASSWRPGNEQFF. The DNA of the CDR3 is TGTGCCAGCAGCTGGCGTCCGGGGAATGAGCAGTTCTTC. This sequence joins TRBV7-9 and TRBJ2-1; D possibly corresponds to TRBD2 (5 bases). Germline V gene data show CDR1 as SEHNR and CDR2 as FQNEAQ (reference sequence). This CDR3 contains 13 residues. Trimming cost V 4 bases and J 7 bases, with 11 bases left between them.

V gene TRBV6-6 combines with J gene TRBJ1-1, with D possibly TRBD1 on 5 matching bases. CDR3 length: 15 residues. CDR1 MNHNY and CDR2 SVGAGI come from the germline V gene (reference sequence). Between the trimmed V and J ends, which lost 7 bases and 1 base, there was a span of 16 bases. The CDR3: CASTPSLGGNTEAFF. In DNA form, the CDR3 reads TGTGCCAGCACCCCTTCACTGGGGGGGAACACTGAAGCTTTCTTT.

This clonotype has more than one count but fewer than ten. The V gene is TRBV12-3 or TRBV12-4, the J gene TRBJ2-3; TRBD2 agrees at 7 bases. There are 15 residues in the CDR3. Trimming at V came to 9 bases and at J to 10 bases, leaving 19 bases not matched to a gene. CDR3 DNA: TGTGCCAGTAGTCCTACTAGCGTCCTCACCGGGGCGCAGTATTTT. Its protein product is CASSPTSVLTGAQYF.

V and J are TRBV28 and TRBJ1-5; no clear D gene. The CDR3 totals 14 residues. Deletions cut 5 bases from V and 6 bases from J, with 14 bases between. Germline CDR1 MDHEN, CDR2 SYDVKM. For the CDR3, the DNA is TGTGCCAGCAGTCCCCCCGGGGAGGGTCAGCCCCAGCATTTT. Translated: CASSPPGEGQPQHF.

The table lists this clonotype with many counts. The rearrangement uses TRBV7-3 and TRBJ2-2; 9 nucleotides align to TRBD1. Germline V lookup: CDR1 SGHTA, CDR2 FQGTGA. The CDR3 is 16 residues long. The ends lost 4 bases at V and 6 bases at J; junction bases unmatched: 9. CDR3 DNA sequence: TGTGCCAGCAGCTCTGTCCGGACAGGGGATCCCGGGGAGCTGTTTTTT. Translating gives CASSSVRTGDPGELFF.

This clonotype was observed a handful of times. The V and J genes are TRBV6-6 and TRBJ1-1; D remains unclear. Germline-derived CDR1 and CDR2 are MNHNY and SVGAGI (reference sequence). CDR3 length: 15 residues. Between the trimmed V and J ends, which lost 0 bases and 1 base, there was a span of 9 bases. As DNA, the CDR3 is TGTGCCAGCAGTTACTCGGACGGGCGGAACACTGAAGCTTTCTTT. Translation: CASSYSDGRNTEAFF.

J is TRBJ2-7 and V is TRBV4-3, with a tentative D call TRBD1 (6 bases). From germline, CDR1 is LGHNA and CDR2 YSLEER. The CDR3 length is 14 residues. Trimming left V 0 bases short and J 9 bases short, with 15 bases between. The CDR3 sequence is CASSQDSARGRQYF. The CDR3 DNA reads TGCGCCAGCAGCCAAGATTCGGCCAGGGGCAGGCAGTACTTC.

The chain employs TRBV5-6 and TRBJ1-2, with D possibly matching TRBD1 (6 bases). The V gene lost 4 bases and the J gene lost 4 bases, with 11 bases spanning the gap. The V gene's germline CDR1 is SGHDT and CDR2 YYEEEE. This CDR3 has 13 amino acids. The CDR3 loop reads CASSIDRTYGYTF. DNA of the CDR3: TGTGCCAGCAGCATTGACAGGACCTATGGCTACACCTTC.

The rearrangement uses TRBV12-3 or TRBV12-4 and TRBJ2-3; D is undetermined. Deletions cut 5 bases from V and 0 bases from J, with 18 bases between. CDR3 length equals 17 residues. In DNA, the CDR3 is TGTGCCAGCAGTCGAGACCCCTTTCCTCCTAGCACAGATACGCAGTATTTT. Its translation is CASSRDPFPPSTDTQYF.

This clonotype came up many times. The rearrangement links TRBV5-1 to TRBJ2-1; 12 nucleotides line up with TRBD2. CDR3 size: 16 residues. V shed 5 bases and J 9 bases; nucleotides not matched to a gene: 12. CDR1 is SGHRS, CDR2 YFSETQ, per germline. CDR3 amino acids: CASRFGSSGGAGEQFF. The CDR3 region has the DNA TGCGCCAGCAGATTTGGGTCTAGCGGGGGGGCCGGTGAGCAGTTCTTC.

This clonotype has a handful of counts. This chain links TRBV10-3 with TRBJ2-7, with D maybe TRBD1 (6 bases). The length of the CDR3 is 11 residues. The V end was cut by 10 bases, the J end by 4 bases, with 11 bases between. Germline V gives CDR1 ENHRY, CDR2 SYGVKD. The CDR3 DNA follows: TGTGCCACCGAACAGGGTTACGAGCAGTACTTC. This sequence encodes CATEQGYEQYF.